The TCR beta chain under discussion was sequenced for a study of blood T cell repertoires in COVID-19. Germline CDR1 is SNHLY and CDR2 is FYNNEI. V was clipped by 7 bases and J by 8 bases, with 15 bases between them. The CDR3 length is 14 residues. The repertoire was sequenced with immunoSEQ multiplex PCR; TCRdb's copy has only in-frame clones and lacks some. Altogether 150,000 to 200,000 clones are present, 75% to 85% being singletons, with the ten largest covering 6%. The recovered donors of Cohort 3 showed two negative PCRs, clearance, or symptom resolution. The source material was PBMCs or T cells enriched from blood (not recorded which). The sequence came from a man in his forties who had recovered from COVID-19. V is TRBV2 and J is TRBJ1-6; D is possibly TRBD1 (5 bases). CDR3 sequence: CASIPDSTHSPLHF. The CDR3 coding sequence is TGTGCCAGCATTCCCGACAGTACGCATTCACCCCTCCACTTT.